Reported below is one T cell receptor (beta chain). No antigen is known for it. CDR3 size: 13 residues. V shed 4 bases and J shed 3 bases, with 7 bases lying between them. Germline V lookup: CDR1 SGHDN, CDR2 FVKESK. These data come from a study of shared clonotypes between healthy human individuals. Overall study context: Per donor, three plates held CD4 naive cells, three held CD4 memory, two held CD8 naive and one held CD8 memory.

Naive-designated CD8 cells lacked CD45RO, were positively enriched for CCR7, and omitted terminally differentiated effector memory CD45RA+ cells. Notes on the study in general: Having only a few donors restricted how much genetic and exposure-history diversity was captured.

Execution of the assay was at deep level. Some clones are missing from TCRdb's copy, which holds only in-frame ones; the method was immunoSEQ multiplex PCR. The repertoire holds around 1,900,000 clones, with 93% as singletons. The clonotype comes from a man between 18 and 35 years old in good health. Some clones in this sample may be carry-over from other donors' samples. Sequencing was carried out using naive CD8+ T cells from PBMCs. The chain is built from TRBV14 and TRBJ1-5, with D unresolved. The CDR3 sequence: CASSPRNNQPQHF. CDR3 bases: TGTGCCAGCAGCCCCCGGAACAATCAGCCCCAGCATTTT. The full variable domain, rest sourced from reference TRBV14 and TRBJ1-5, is EAGVTQFPSHSVIEKGQTVTLRCDPISGHDNLYWYRRVMGKEIKFLLHFVKESKQDESGMPNNRFLAERTGGTYSTLKVQPAELEDSGVYFCASSPRNNQPQHFGDGTRLSIL.